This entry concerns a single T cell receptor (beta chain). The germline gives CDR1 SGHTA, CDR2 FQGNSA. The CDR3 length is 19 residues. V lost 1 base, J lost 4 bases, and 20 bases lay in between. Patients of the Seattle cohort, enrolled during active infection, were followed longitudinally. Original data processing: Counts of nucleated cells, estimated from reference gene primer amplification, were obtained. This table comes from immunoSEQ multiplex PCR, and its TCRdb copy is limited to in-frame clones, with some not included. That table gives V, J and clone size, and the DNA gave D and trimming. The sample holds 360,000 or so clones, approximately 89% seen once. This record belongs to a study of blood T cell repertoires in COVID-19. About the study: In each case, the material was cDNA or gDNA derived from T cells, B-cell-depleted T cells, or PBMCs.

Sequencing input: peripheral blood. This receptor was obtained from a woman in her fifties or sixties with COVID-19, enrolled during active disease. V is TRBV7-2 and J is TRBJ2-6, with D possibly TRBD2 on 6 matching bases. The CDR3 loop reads CASSLDAWRESGGANVLTF. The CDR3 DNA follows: TGTGCCAGCAGCTTAGATGCTTGGCGGGAAAGTGGGGGGGCCAACGTCCTGACTTTC.